This T cell receptor beta chain was profiled in a study of response to subunit inactivated influenza vaccine. Germline assignment: CDR1 DFQATT and CDR2 SNEGSKA (reference sequence). Germline trimming cut 2 bases from V and 3 bases from J; bases unmatched to any gene: 4. The CDR3 is made up of 15 amino acids. In TCRdb, the RT-PCR reads were re-called with MiXCR into one record per CDR3 protein. The profile shows about 570,000 distinct CDR3 sequences, around 11% of them singletons. A further study also used this sample, focusing on T cells expressing NK-cell markers. That publication notes: Making the TCR beta cDNA relied on 5'RACE template switching with UMIs. Several of the experiments relied on an anti-gamma-delta TCR antibody so that only alpha-beta TCR T cells were sorted. In about 6 donors, dominant NKG2C+ clonotypes were about 1.0-7.5% of CD8+ T cells.

The chain recombines TRBV20-1 with TRBJ2-6, with 7 bases identical to TRBD2. This receptor was taken from a man aged 50-60 years who received an inactivated influenza vaccine. Material: PBMCs from blood, obtained on the day of vaccination. The CDR3 is CSARSGVFGANVLTF. The CDR3 DNA follows: TGCAGTGCTAGAAGCGGGGTATTTGGGGCCAACGTCCTGACTTTC.